This T cell receptor (beta chain) comes out of a study of metastatic and nonmetastatic thyroid tumors. This clone rates as medium-sized. Germline values: CDR1 KGHDR, CDR2 SFDVKD. The CDR3 has 14 amino acids. V was shortened by 4 bases and J by 9 bases, with 18 bases between the two germline ends. MiXCR re-clonotyped the PCR reads for TCRdb. The sample holds around 35,000 clones, about 17% seen once. The entire patient cohort was treatment-naive prior to thyroid surgery. The rearrangement links TRBV24-1 to TRBJ2-7; the D call may be TRBD1 or TRBD2 (5 bases each). The sequencing input was blood. The origin of this receptor is a female donor with papillary thyroid cancer or a benign thyroid nodule (not recorded which). Some clones in this sample may be carry-over from other donors' samples. This CDR3 is CATSDGHGREGQYF. In DNA, the CDR3 is TGTGCCACCAGTGACGGACACGGTCGGGAAGGGCAGTACTTC.